These 7 T cell receptor beta chains share one sample of origin, sequenced in a study of neurological immune-mediated disorders. Each CDR3 protein is one row after TCRdb ran MiXCR on the 5' RACE reads. The table has approximately 47,000 distinct CDR3 sequences, roughly 13% seen once. Time point in this sample: longitudinal time-point 3. The sample comprised PBMCs. Source of these receptors: a male donor with HTLV-1-associated myelopathy (HAM/TSP).

This clonotype is medium-sized (0.01 to 0.1%) by share. V and J are TRBV5-6 and TRBJ2-2; D not resolved. The CDR3 covers 14 residues. Germline assignment: CDR1 SGHDT and CDR2 YYEEEE. V was trimmed by 0 bases and J by 7 bases, leaving 10 bases between them. The CDR3 nucleotides are TGTGCCAGCAGCTTGGCAGGAACTTACGGGGAGCTGTTTTTT. Protein sequence: CASSLAGTYGELFF.

This clonotype has more than one count but fewer than ten. CDR3 nucleotide sequence: TGCAGCGCCCGAGGGGGCGCGGGTTACGAGCAGTACTTC. This sequence encodes CSARGGAGYEQYF. This rearrangement joins TRBV29-1 to TRBJ2-7; 7 bases match TRBD1. CDR1 and CDR2 (germline): SQVTM, ANQGSEA. Trimming removed 7 bases from V and 4 bases from J; junction bases left unmatched: 10. CDR3 length equals 13 residues.

This clonotype was counted at least ten times. V gene TRBV6-6 combines with J gene TRBJ1-2, with D possibly matching TRBD1 (6 bases). The CDR3 has 14 amino acids. V was cut by 7 bases and J by 5 bases, with 17 bases left in between. CDR1 MNHNY and CDR2 SVGAGI come from the germline V gene (reference sequence). The CDR3 spells CASINRGGAYGYTF. The CDR3 nucleotides read TGTGCCAGCATTAACCGAGGGGGGGCGTATGGCTACACCTTC.

At least ten counts were recorded for this clonotype. The gene calls are TRBV6-2 or TRBV6-3 and TRBJ2-3; D is ambiguous. Germline CDR1 is MNHEY and CDR2 is SVGEGT. The CDR3 has 12 amino acids. Trimming cost V 4 bases and J 10 bases, with 12 bases left between them. The CDR3 region has the DNA TGTGCCAGCAGTTCGACCCTCGGTCCGCAGTATTTT. It encodes CASSSTLGPQYF.

The chain has TRBV12-3 or TRBV12-4 and TRBJ1-2, with TRBD1 as a possible D gene (6 bases). The CDR3 totals 13 residues. The V end lost 3 bases, the J end lost 8 bases, and 13 bases lay between the germline ends. CDR3 coding DNA: TGTGCCAGCAGTTTGGGGGGGCACATGGGCTACACCTTC. Protein sequence: CASSLGGHMGYTF.

This clonotype occurred many times. The chain's CDR3 is CASSESGRDGEQYF. The CDR3 DNA reads TGTGCCAGCAGTGAATCTGGACGGGACGGCGAGCAGTACTTC. This chain uses TRBV25-1 with TRBJ2-7, with D perhaps matching TRBD1 or TRBD2 (5 bases each). CDR3 size: 14 residues. CDR1 is MGHDK, CDR2 SYGVNS, per germline. Trimming pared 1 base from V and 6 bases from J, leaving 13 bases between.

The V gene is TRBV7-2, the J gene TRBJ2-5; D not certain. Per the germline V gene, CDR1 is SGHTA and CDR2 is FQGNSA. The CDR3 has 14 amino acids. V lost 2 bases to trimming and J lost 2 bases, with 9 bases between them. The CDR3 is CASSLFGQQETQYF. In DNA form, the CDR3 reads TGTGCCAGCAGCTTATTTGGGCAGCAAGAGACCCAGTACTTC.